Reported below is one T cell receptor (beta chain). These data belong to a study of synovial regulatory T cells in juvenile arthritis. Profiling relied on immunoSEQ multiplex PCR, and the TCRdb table lists in-frame clones only, not all of them. Recorded for this sample: 8,000 to 10,000 clones. CDR1 and CDR2 from the germline V gene are SGHRS and YFSETQ. This CDR3 is built from 13 residues. The nucleotide record is missing. The receptor's source is a donor aged 2-35 years with juvenile idiopathic arthritis. Sequenced: Treg cells from blood. Sample subset: remaining (HLA-DR-negative) circulating blood Treg cells. The chain employs TRBV5-1 and TRBJ2-7; with no DNA, the TCRdb D assignment of TRBD1 cannot be verified. CDR3 protein: CASSYGQAYEQYF. Variable domain in full (rest from reference TRBV5-1 and TRBJ2-7): KAGVTQTPRYLIKTRGQQVTLSCSPISGHRSVSWYQQTPGQGLQFLFEYFSETQRNKGNFPGRFSGRQFSNSRSEMNVSTLELGDSALYLCASSYGQAYEQYFGPGTRLTVT.